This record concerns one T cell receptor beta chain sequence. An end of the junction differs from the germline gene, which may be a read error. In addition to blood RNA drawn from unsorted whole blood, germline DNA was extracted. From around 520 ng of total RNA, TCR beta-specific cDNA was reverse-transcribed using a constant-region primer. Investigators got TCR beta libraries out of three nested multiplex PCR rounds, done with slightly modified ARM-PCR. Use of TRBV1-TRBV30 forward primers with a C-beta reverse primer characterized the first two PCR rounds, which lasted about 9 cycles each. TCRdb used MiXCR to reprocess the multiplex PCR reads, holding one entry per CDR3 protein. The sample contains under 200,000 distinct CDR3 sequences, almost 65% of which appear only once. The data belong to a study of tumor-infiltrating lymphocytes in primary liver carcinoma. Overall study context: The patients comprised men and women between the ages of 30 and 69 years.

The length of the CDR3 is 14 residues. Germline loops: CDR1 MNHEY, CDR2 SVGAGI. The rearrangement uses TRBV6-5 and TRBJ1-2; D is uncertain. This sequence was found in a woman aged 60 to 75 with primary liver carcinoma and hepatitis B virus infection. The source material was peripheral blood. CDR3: CAGSVTRADYGYTF. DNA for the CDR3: TGTGCCGGCAGTGTCACACGGGCGGACTATGGTTACACCTTC.